These 30 T cell receptor beta chains were sequenced from one sample in a study of blood T cells in healthy people across ages. Sample-barcoded 5' priming and a J-beta primer mix drove a second PCR of roughly 6 to 12 cycles. TCRdb independently ran MiXCR on the 5' RACE reads; one entry per CDR3 protein. This table holds around 1,800,000 distinct CDR3 sequences, more than 35% found once. Source material: blood. Receptors were obtained from a human donor in good health.

This clonotype was detected only a few times. This rearrangement joins TRBV20-1 to TRBJ2-5; no reliable D call. Germline loops: CDR1 DFQATT, CDR2 SNEGSKA (reference sequence). This CDR3 has 13 residues. Trimming left V 5 bases short and J 7 bases short, with 17 bases between. This CDR3 reads CSASSNRRGTQYF. CDR3 DNA sequence: TGCAGTGCTTCCTCAAACCGTCGAGGGACCCAGTACTTC.

In its sample, this clonotype was seen a few times. The chain has TRBV9 and TRBJ2-5; possibly TRBD1 for D (6 bases). The CDR3 sequence is 13 residues long. The V gene lost 0 bases and the J gene lost 5 bases, with 8 bases spanning the gap. Germline V gives CDR1 SGDLS, CDR2 YYNGEE. CDR3: CASSVGRGETQYF. Here the CDR3 DNA reads TGTGCCAGCAGCGTAGGAAGGGGGGAGACCCAGTACTTC.

The V call is TRBV12-3 or TRBV12-4, the J call TRBJ2-6; D remains unclear. The CDR3 is made up of 13 amino acids. The ends were cut back, 6 bases at V and 3 bases at J, with 6 bases in the middle. CDR3 sequence reads: CASRFGGANVLTF. The CDR3 nucleotides read TGTGCCAGCAGGTTCGGTGGGGCCAACGTCCTGACTTTC.

This clonotype was detected only a few times. The rearrangement links TRBV20-1 to TRBJ2-7, with D unresolved. The germline CDR1 and CDR2 sequences are DFQATT and SNEGSKA (reference sequence). V was trimmed by 5 bases and J by 8 bases, leaving 25 bases between them. The CDR3 length is 15 residues. CDR3 sequence reads: CSAPDSGGIVLKQYF. The CDR3 nucleotides read TGCAGTGCTCCCGACTCAGGCGGCATCGTACTGAAGCAGTACTTC.

J is TRBJ2-4 and V is TRBV28, with a tentative D call TRBD1 (5 bases). The J call may be incorrect, as the DNA end agrees better with TRBJ2-7. The germline CDR1 and CDR2 sequences are MDHEN and SYDVKM. The CDR3 is made up of 14 amino acids. The CDR3 nucleotides are TGTGCCAGCAGTTTTTCAGGGTTCGGCTACGAGCAGTACTTC. Translation: CASSFSGFGYEQYF.

This clonotype was detected a few times. The chain recombines TRBV12-3 or TRBV12-4 with TRBJ1-4; D uncertain. This CDR3 has 11 amino acids. Between the trimmed V and J ends, which lost 6 bases and 8 bases, there was a span of 7 bases. CDR3: CASRRLEKLFF. The CDR3 DNA sequence: TGTGCCAGCAGGAGGCTCGAAAAACTGTTTTTT.

V and J are TRBV11-2 and TRBJ1-5; D gene unclear. Germline V CDR1 and CDR2: SGHAT, FQNNGV. Deletions cut 0 bases from V and 7 bases from J, with 7 bases between. The CDR3 covers 13 residues. The CDR3 nucleotides are TGTGCCAGCAGCTTAGATGATCGGCAGCCCCAGCATTTT. It translates to CASSLDDRQPQHF.

This clonotype occurred many times. The chain has TRBV29-1 and TRBJ2-7, with 13 nucleotides matching TRBD2. With 4 bases clipped from V and 2 bases from J, the junction kept 5 bases outside the gene matches. This CDR3 is built from 15 residues. The V gene's germline CDR1 is SQVTM and CDR2 ANQGSEA. This CDR3 is CSVVPGTSGTYEQYF. The CDR3 region has the DNA TGCAGCGTTGTTCCCGGGACTAGCGGGACCTACGAGCAGTACTTC.

There are a few counts of this clonotype. The chain has TRBV20-1 and TRBJ2-1, with D perhaps TRBD2 (7 bases). CDR3 length: 13 amino acids. In germline, CDR1 is DFQATT, CDR2 SNEGSKA (reference sequence). The DNA of the CDR3 is TGCAGCGGAACTCTAGCGGACAGCAATGAGCAGTTCTTC. This gives the protein CSGTLADSNEQFF.

This clonotype was found a few times. The chain uses TRBV20-1 and TRBJ2-5, with 8 bases aligning to TRBD1. The germline V gene encodes CDR1 DFQATT and CDR2 SNEGSKA (reference sequence). The CDR3 has 12 residues. Trimming cost V 6 bases and J 11 bases; bases outside gene matches: 11. CDR3 amino acids: CSALPGGWEQYF. The CDR3 DNA reads as TGCAGTGCGCTACCAGGGGGCTGGGAGCAGTACTTC.

The V gene is TRBV7-8, the J gene TRBJ2-7; D not resolved. The J call may be mistaken, given a closer DNA end match to TRBJ2-5. Germline V lookup: CDR1 SGHVS, CDR2 FQNEAQ. The CDR3 totals 14 residues. The CDR3 spells CASSLVPKQETQYF. The DNA of the CDR3 is TGTGCCAGCAGCTTAGTTCCCAAACAAGAGACCCAGTACTTC.

This chain connects TRBV15 to TRBJ1-1, with D hard to call. The length of the CDR3 is 14 residues. With 5 bases removed from V and 0 bases from J, the gap between germline ends came to 10 bases. CDR1 is LNHNV, CDR2 YYDKDF, per germline (reference sequence). In DNA, the CDR3 is TGTGCCACCAGCCTCGGAGTAATGAACACTGAAGCTTTCTTT. This sequence encodes CATSLGVMNTEAFF.

The V and J genes are TRBV5-1 and TRBJ2-4, with TRBD2 matching over 11 bases. Germline V gene data show CDR1 as SGHRS and CDR2 as YFSETQ. With V trimmed by 4 bases and J by 7 bases, 13 bases remained unmatched. The CDR3 has 17 residues. The chain's CDR3 is CASSSYLAGGLRNIQYF. The CDR3 bases are TGCGCCAGCAGCAGCTACCTAGCGGGGGGCCTTAGGAACATTCAGTACTTC.

The chain uses TRBV7-2 and TRBJ1-2; 7 bases are shared with TRBD1. This CDR3 spans 14 amino acids. Losses at the gene ends were 2 bases for V and 3 bases for J; bases not matched to a gene: 3. Germline loops: CDR1 SGHTA, CDR2 FQGNSA. DNA of the CDR3: TGTGCCAGCAGCTTACTGACAGGGTACTATGGCTACACCTTC. It is translated as CASSLLTGYYGYTF.

This chain links TRBV27 with TRBJ2-3; D not certain. The V end was cut by 6 bases, the J end by 4 bases, with 11 bases between. The CDR3 sequence is 13 residues long. The germline V gene encodes CDR1 MNHEY and CDR2 SMNVEV (reference sequence). The CDR3 DNA sequence: TGTGCCAGCAGCCAGTACAAGGCAGATACGCAGTATTTT. It encodes CASSQYKADTQYF.

V gene TRBV5-1 combines with J gene TRBJ2-1; 7 bases line up with TRBD2. CDR1 SGHRS and CDR2 YFSETQ come from the germline V gene. V lost 3 bases to trimming and J lost 8 bases; unmatched junction nucleotides: 8. The CDR3 is 14 amino acids. CDR3 nucleotide sequence: TGCGCCAGCAGCTGGGGGGAGGGCGGTGATGAGCAGTTCTTC. This encodes CASSWGEGGDEQFF.

J is TRBJ2-7 and V is TRBV9; 9 bases align to TRBD2. Germline V gene sequence: CDR1 SGDLS, CDR2 YYNGEE. This CDR3 contains 15 residues. V lost 4 bases, J lost 5 bases, and 10 bases stayed unmatched. The CDR3 loop reads CASSSGLAEFDEQYF. In DNA, the CDR3 is TGTGCCAGCAGCTCGGGACTAGCAGAGTTTGACGAGCAGTACTTC.

This clonotype has just a few counts. V usage is TRBV7-9 and J usage is TRBJ1-6, with unresolved D. Per germline, CDR1 SEHNR and CDR2 FQNEAQ (reference sequence). V gave up 5 bases and J gave up 8 bases, with 7 bases separating them. The CDR3 sequence is 12 residues long. The CDR3 reads CASSSPHSPLHF. CDR3 nucleotide sequence: TGTGCCAGCAGCAGCCCACATTCACCCCTCCACTTT.

The chain uses TRBV4-3 and TRBJ2-4; TRBD2 is a possible D gene (6 bases). This CDR3 is 16 amino acids long. Germline CDR1 reads LGHNA; CDR2 reads YSLEER. V was clipped by 0 bases and J by 6 bases, with 15 bases between them. The CDR3 DNA sequence: TGCGCCAGCAGCCAAGACCGATCGGGACTTCTAAACATTCAGTACTTC. Its translation: CASSQDRSGLLNIQYF.

This clonotype was counted a few times. The chain couples TRBV5-6 to TRBJ1-1; no definite D call. The V and J ends lost 3 bases and 7 bases respectively, with 10 bases between them. This CDR3 has 12 amino acids. Germline V gene data show CDR1 as SGHDT and CDR2 as YYEEEE. CDR3 region: CASSSLGLEAFF. As DNA, the CDR3 is TGTGCCAGCAGCTCTTTAGGACTTGAAGCTTTCTTT. The full variable domain, completed using reference TRBV5-6 and TRBJ1-1, is DAGVTQSPTHLIKTRGQQVTLRCSPKSGHDTVSWYQQALGQGPQFIFQYYEEEERQRGNFPDRFSGHQFPNYSSELNVNALLLGDSALYLCASSSLGLEAFFGQGTRLTVV.

The chain combines TRBV5-8 with TRBJ1-5; the D is unclear. Deletions cut 2 bases from V and 4 bases from J, with 13 bases between. The CDR3 consists of 15 residues. In germline, CDR1 is SGHTS, CDR2 YDEGEE. CDR3 loop: CASSFLVSLNQPQHF. CDR3 bases: TGTGCCAGCAGCTTTCTTGTCAGTCTAAATCAGCCCCAGCATTTT.

This chain joins TRBV4-2 and TRBJ1-2; 8 bases agree with TRBD1. CDR1 LGHNA and CDR2 YNFKEQ come from the germline V gene. V dropped 0 bases and J dropped 8; count of bases not matched to a gene: 5. The CDR3 runs to 14 residues. CDR3 protein: CASSQDQGAGGYTF. DNA for the CDR3: TGTGCCAGCAGCCAAGACCAGGGGGCTGGGGGCTACACCTTC.

This clonotype has a count of ten or more. The rearrangement joins TRBV6-5 to TRBJ2-7; no firm D call. The CDR3 runs 12 residues. Germline CDR1 is MNHEY and CDR2 is SVGAGI. V dropped 3 bases and J dropped 7 bases, with 10 bases sitting between them. The CDR3 protein is CASSYLGGEQYF. CDR3 bases: TGTGCCAGCAGTTATCTGGGTGGAGAGCAGTACTTC.

This chain uses TRBV20-1 with TRBJ1-4; 10 nucleotides agree with TRBD1. Unmatched junction bases numbered 5, after V lost 6 bases and J lost 7 bases. CDR3 length: 13 residues. Germline CDR1 DFQATT, CDR2 SNEGSKA (reference sequence). The CDR3 nucleotides read TGCAGTGCCAGACAGGGGGCGAGTGAAAAACTGTTTTTT. As protein: CSARQGASEKLFF.

This chain connects TRBV5-1 to TRBJ2-5; the D gene is possibly TRBD1 (6 bases). The CDR3 sequence is 14 residues long. In germline, CDR1 is SGHRS, CDR2 YFSETQ. Trimming pared 3 bases from V and 2 bases from J, leaving 11 bases between. DNA of the CDR3: TGCGCCAGCAGCTATGGGACAATACAAGAGACCCAGTACTTC. Its protein product is CASSYGTIQETQYF. Complete variable domain (other parts from reference TRBV5-1 and TRBJ2-5): KAGVTQTPRYLIKTRGQQVTLSCSPISGHRSVSWYQQTPGQGLQFLFEYFSETQRNKGNFPGRFSGRQFSNSRSEMNVSTLELGDSALYLCASSYGTIQETQYFGPGTRLLVL.

V and J are TRBV9 and TRBJ2-5; 14 bases fit TRBD2. The CDR3 extends over 17 amino acids. The ends lost 5 bases at V and 1 base at J; junction bases unmatched: 7. In germline, CDR1 is SGDLS, CDR2 YYNGEE. Here the CDR3 reads CASSGGTSGGLQETQYF. DNA of the CDR3: TGTGCCAGCAGTGGGGGGACTAGCGGGGGCCTCCAAGAGACCCAGTACTTC.

The J gene is TRBJ1-2, the V gene TRBV7-2, with no clear D. The V gene lost 5 bases and the J gene lost 4 bases, with 14 bases spanning the gap. Germline CDR1 and CDR2: SGHTA and FQGNSA. CDR3 length: 14 residues. CDR3: CASSPEPRSYGYTF. CDR3 DNA: TGTGCCAGCAGCCCGGAACCCCGATCCTATGGCTACACCTTC.

For this clonotype: A junction end diverges from the germline sequence, so it may reflect a read error. V usage is TRBV7-7 and J usage is TRBJ2-7; D is possibly TRBD1 (5 bases). CDR1 and CDR2 (germline): SSHAT, FNYEAQ (reference sequence). The CDR3 spans 15 residues. The CDR3 region is CASSLGSGQAYEQYF. The CDR3 DNA sequence: TGTGCTAGCAGCTTAGGGTCAGGGCAGGCCTACGAGCAGTACTTC.

This chain connects TRBV28 to TRBJ2-3, with D perhaps matching TRBD2 (5 bases). Trimming pared 4 bases from V and 2 bases from J, leaving 19 bases between. The length of the CDR3 is 17 residues. CDR1 MDHEN and CDR2 SYDVKM come from the germline V gene. Written as DNA, the CDR3 is TGTGCCAGCAGTTCAGCTGGAGCGGCCTATCCCACAGATACGCAGTATTTT. This codes for CASSSAGAAYPTDTQYF. Complete variable domain (other parts from reference TRBV28 and TRBJ2-3): DVKVTQSSRYLVKRTGEKVFLECVQDMDHENMFWYRQDPGLGLRLIYFSYDVKMKEKGDIPEGYSVSREKKERFSLILESASTNQTSMYLCASSSAGAAYPTDTQYFGPGTRLTVL.

V and J are TRBV5-1 and TRBJ1-5, with D tentatively TRBD1 (5 bases). Trimming left V 0 bases short and J 6 bases short, with 10 bases between. This CDR3 spans 14 amino acids. The germline gives CDR1 SGHRS, CDR2 YFSETQ. The CDR3 here is CASSLEMGVQPQHF. In DNA, the CDR3 is TGCGCCAGCAGCTTGGAGATGGGGGTTCAGCCCCAGCATTTT.